The 20 T cell receptor beta chains below come from one sample, sequenced in a study of graft-versus-host responses after intestinal transplantation. Antigens for these TCRs are unknown. Assay used: immunoSEQ multiplex PCR; TCRdb lists only in-frame clones, some missing. The data hold over 80,000 clones, with about nine tenths observed a single time. Material: unstimulated CD4+ T cells sorted from spleen or lymph node cells, obtained before transplant. The receptors here all came from a human donor who was the organ donor for an intestinal transplant.

The CDR3 sequence is CASSVVASGGKDTQYF. CDR3 coding DNA: TGTGCCAGCAGCGTAGTGGCTAGCGGGGGCAAAGATACGCAGTATTTT. The chain has TRBV9 and TRBJ2-3, with TRBD2 identical over 10 bases. CDR1 and CDR2 (germline): SGDLS, YYNGEE. The CDR3 is 16 amino acids. Trimming took 0 bases from V and 5 from J; bases not matched to a gene: 6.

The rearrangement uses TRBV11-2 and TRBJ2-1; 9 bases fit TRBD1. This CDR3 region has 15 residues. Germline CDR1 is SGHAT and CDR2 is FQNNGV. The V gene end was trimmed by 3 bases and the J gene end by 4 bases; junction bases not matched to a gene: 4. In DNA form, the CDR3 reads TGTGCCAGCAGCTTGCTACAGGGGGCGTACAATGAGCAGTTCTTC. Amino acid sequence: CASSLLQGAYNEQFF.

The chain recombines TRBV6-5 with TRBJ1-2; 7 nucleotides line up with TRBD1. In germline, CDR1 is MNHEY, CDR2 SVGAGI. The CDR3 consists of 14 residues. With V trimmed by 0 bases and J by 4 bases, 2 bases remained unmatched. In DNA, the CDR3 is TGTGCCAGCAGTTACTCGGACAGGAGCTATGGCTACACCTTC. This codes for CASSYSDRSYGYTF.

The chain combines TRBV19 with TRBJ1-1; D might be TRBD1 (5 bases). Trimming took off 4 bases at V and 4 bases at J, with 13 bases between the two ends. CDR3 length: 14 residues. CDR1 and CDR2 from the germline V gene are LNHDA and SQIVND (reference sequence). The CDR3, as DNA: TGTGCCAGTAGTAGATCGGGGGAGGGCACTGAAGCTTTCTTT. This translates into CASSRSGEGTEAFF.

J is TRBJ2-4 and V is TRBV27; D uncertain. CDR3 length equals 18 residues. V was clipped by 8 bases and J by 0 bases, with 23 bases between them. CDR1 and CDR2 from the germline V gene are MNHEY and SMNVEV (reference sequence). The CDR3 loop is CASSPDRGPPKAKNIQYF. In nucleotides, the CDR3 is TGTGCCAGCTCTCCTGATCGTGGCCCCCCCAAAGCCAAAAACATTCAGTACTTC.

The chain joins TRBV11-2 to TRBJ2-3; D is undetermined. Germline V gene data show CDR1 as SGHAT and CDR2 as FQNNGV. Trimming pared 2 bases from V and 4 bases from J, leaving 4 bases between. The CDR3 has 12 amino acids. The CDR3 DNA reads TGTGCCAGCAGCTTACGGGCAGATACGCAGTATTTT. Its protein is CASSLRADTQYF.

The chain links TRBV19 to TRBJ2-1, with TRBD2 identical over 11 bases. The germline V gene has CDR1 LNHDA and CDR2 SQIVND (reference sequence). The J segment lost 0 bases and the V segment lost 6 bases, leaving 7 bases of the junction unmatched. CDR3 length: 17 amino acids. The CDR3, as DNA: TGTGCCAGTAGGGCGACTAGCGGGGTCAACTCCTACAATGAGCAGTTCTTC. Encoded protein: CASRATSGVNSYNEQFF.

This sequence joins TRBV5-4 and TRBJ1-1, with TRBD1 as a possible D gene (6 bases). The ends were cut back, 4 bases at V and 9 bases at J, with 19 bases in the middle. The CDR3 has 14 residues. Per germline, CDR1 SGHNT and CDR2 YYREEE (reference sequence). CDR3 sequence (DNA): TGTGCCAGCAGCACTAAGGCAGGGGTAATTCAAGCTTTCTTT. Its protein product is CASSTKAGVIQAFF.

A remark on this clone: The junction departs from the called germline gene at one end, perhaps through a read error. The rearrangement uses TRBV27 and TRBJ1-1; no reliable D call. The CDR3 has 14 residues. Germline values: CDR1 MNHEY, CDR2 SMNVEV (reference sequence). CDR3 loop: CASSRGPQNTGAFF. CDR3 DNA: TGTGCCAGCAGCCGAGGCCCTCAGAACACTGGAGCTTTCTTT.

This chain's CDR3 is CASSQNTEAFF. The DNA for the CDR3 is TGTGCCAGCAGCCAGAACACTGAAGCTTTCTTT. The rearrangement links TRBV28 to TRBJ1-1; unclear D gene. Germline assignment: CDR1 MDHEN and CDR2 SYDVKM. V lost 6 bases and J 1 base, leaving 3 bases between the germline ends. The CDR3 is 11 amino acids.

The CDR3 here is CASSAATGKNEKLFF. The CDR3 nucleotides are TGTGCCAGCAGTGCTGCGACAGGAAAAAATGAAAAACTGTTTTTT. This chain joins TRBV25-1 and TRBJ1-4; D perhaps matches TRBD1 (6 bases). Germline V gives CDR1 MGHDK, CDR2 SYGVNS. The ends were cut back, 4 bases at V and 5 bases at J, with 14 bases in the middle. This CDR3 region has 15 residues.

The rearrangement joins TRBV5-4 to TRBJ1-2; D call uncertain. Trimming took 3 bases from V and 4 from J, leaving 13 bases between them. The germline gives CDR1 SGHNT, CDR2 YYREEE (reference sequence). The CDR3 is 14 amino acids. The CDR3 region has the DNA TGTGCCAGCAGCTGGCTGACGGAGAGCTATGGCTACACCTTC. Its translation: CASSWLTESYGYTF.

The chain combines TRBV19 with TRBJ2-2, with 12 bases lining up with TRBD2. The junction had 0 bases not matched to a gene; V was cut back by 3 bases and J by 4 bases. The CDR3 consists of 15 residues. Germline-derived CDR1 and CDR2 are LNHDA and SQIVND (reference sequence). CDR3 in DNA: TGTGCCAGTAGTATGGGACTAGCGGGCACCGGGGAGCTGTTTTTT. Residues: CASSMGLAGTGELFF.

The V and J genes are TRBV6-1 and TRBJ1-6; a weak D match, TRBD1 (6 bases). Germline V lookup: CDR1 MNHNS, CDR2 SASEGT. Trimming took off 7 bases at V and 8 bases at J, with 18 bases between the two ends. The CDR3 covers 15 residues. In nucleotides, the CDR3 is TGTGCCAGCACTGGGGGCAGGGCGACGCATTCACCCCTCCACTTT. It is translated as CASTGGRATHSPLHF.

The rearrangement links TRBV5-1 to TRBJ1-3; D may be TRBD1 (5 bases). The CDR3 consists of 15 residues. The germline V gene has CDR1 SGHRS and CDR2 YFSETQ. Deletions cut 3 bases from V and 0 bases from J, with 10 bases between. The CDR3 DNA sequence: TGCGCCAGCAGCTCGGGGGAGTCCTCTGGAAACACCATATATTTT. Protein sequence: CASSSGESSGNTIYF. Full variable domain (remainder filled in from reference TRBV5-1 and TRBJ1-3): KAGVTQTPRYLIKTRGQQVTLSCSPISGHRSVSWYQQTPGQGLQFLFEYFSETQRNKGNFPGRFSGRQFSNSRSEMNVSTLELGDSALYLCASSSGESSGNTIYFGEGSWLTVV.

This sequence joins TRBV11-1 and TRBJ2-3, with TRBD2 matching over 11 bases. The CDR3 contains 16 residues. Germline CDR1 SGHAT, CDR2 FQDESV (reference sequence). V shed 2 bases, J shed 2 bases, and the junction held 3 bases outside the gene matches. Here the CDR3 DNA reads TGTGCCAGCAGCTTAAGACTAGCGGGGACCACAGATACGCAGTATTTT. It is translated as CASSLRLAGTTDTQYF.

This chain connects TRBV12-5 to TRBJ2-5; 8 positions agree with TRBD1. The end of the DNA is better explained by TRBJ2-7, so the J call may be wrong. Germline V gene data show CDR1 as LGHNT and CDR2 as FRNRAP. This CDR3 is built from 15 residues. The CDR3 here is CASGLARDRLYEQYF. The DNA for the CDR3 is TGTGCTAGTGGTTTGGCCCGGGACAGGTTGTACGAGCAGTACTTC.

This rearrangement joins TRBV5-6 to TRBJ2-3; 8 bases line up with TRBD2. The V gene end was trimmed by 6 bases and the J gene end by 2 bases; junction bases not matched to a gene: 11. This CDR3 is built from 16 residues. Germline V gene sequence: CDR1 SGHDT, CDR2 YYEEEE. The CDR3 nucleotides read TGTGCCAGCAACACGCTCGGGGGGGACACCACAGATACGCAGTATTTT. Amino acids: CASNTLGGDTTDTQYF.

The chain carries TRBV7-2 and TRBJ2-4; 9 bases fit TRBD1. The CDR3 loop spans 14 amino acids. The V and J ends lost 5 bases and 7 bases, in that order; junction bases with no gene match: 6. The V gene's germline CDR1 is SGHTA and CDR2 FQGNSA. The CDR3 DNA follows: TGTGCCAGCAGCCTACAGGGGGCACGGAACATTCAGTACTTC. Residues: CASSLQGARNIQYF. The full variable domain, its missing parts supplied by reference TRBV7-2 and TRBJ2-4, is GAGVSQSPSNKVTEKGKDVELRCDPISGHTALYWYRQSLGQGLEFLIYFQGNSAPDKSGLPSDRFSAERTGGSVSTLTIQRTQQEDSAVYLCASSLQGARNIQYFGAGTRLSVL.

This rearrangement joins TRBV19 to TRBJ2-7; TRBD1 matches 7 bases. Unmatched junction bases numbered 5, after V lost 4 bases and J lost 2 bases. The V gene's germline CDR1 is LNHDA and CDR2 SQIVND (reference sequence). CDR3 size: 14 residues. The CDR3 bases are TGTGCCAGTAGTACAAGGACAGGTACCTACGAGCAGTACTTC. This codes for CASSTRTGTYEQYF. The full variable domain, rest sourced from reference TRBV19 and TRBJ2-7, is DGGITQSPKYLFRKEGQNVTLSCEQNLNHDAMYWYRQDPGQGLRLIYYSQIVNDFQKGDIAEGYSVSREKKESFPLTVTSAQKNPTAFYLCASSTRTGTYEQYFGPGTRLTVT.